These 30 T cell receptor beta chains share one sample of origin, sequenced in a study of metastatic and nonmetastatic thyroid tumors. Every patient was untreated before thyroid surgery. Through MiXCR, TCRdb re-clonotyped the PCR reads. The sample records more than 40,000 clones, roughly 3.9% being singletons. Sequenced: blood. The receptors originated from a female donor with papillary thyroid cancer or a benign thyroid nodule (not recorded which). Some clones in this sample may be carry-over from other donors' samples.

This clone was recorded at least ten times. V is TRBV5-1 and J is TRBJ2-5, with a weak D call TRBD2 (6 bases). CDR3 length: 15 residues. Germline CDR1 SGHRS, CDR2 YFSETQ. V dropped 4 bases and J dropped 5 bases, with 18 bases sitting between them. CDR3 coding DNA: TGCGCCAGCAGCCCCGGGACTTCGGTCTTTGAGACCCAGTACTTC. Amino acids: CASSPGTSVFETQYF.

The rearrangement links TRBV5-1 to TRBJ2-2; D is undetermined. Germline V gene data show CDR1 as SGHRS and CDR2 as YFSETQ. Trimming took 0 bases from V and 10 from J, leaving 7 bases between them. The CDR3 has 12 amino acids. CDR3 region: CASSLAIVELFF. The CDR3 nucleotides are TGCGCCAGCAGCTTGGCCATCGTGGAGCTGTTTTTT.

In its sample, this clone was seen a few times. The V call is TRBV6-4, the J call TRBJ2-1; D tentatively reads TRBD1 or TRBD2 (5 bases each). In germline, CDR1 is MRHNA, CDR2 SNTAGT. Trimming stripped 4 bases from V and 7 bases from J, with 14 bases between. This CDR3 spans 14 amino acids. The CDR3 coding sequence is TGTGCCAGCAGTGTGGGGGTTGGTGGAAATGAGCAGTTCTTC. As protein: CASSVGVGGNEQFF.

This clone was counted ten times or more. The chain combines TRBV5-6 with TRBJ2-2; D unresolved. This CDR3 comprises 14 residues. The ends were cut back, 4 bases at V and 6 bases at J, with 13 bases in the middle. In germline, CDR1 is SGHDT, CDR2 YYEEEE. This CDR3 is CASSRPGNPGELFF. The CDR3 nucleotides are TGTGCCAGCAGCCGTCCCGGAAACCCCGGGGAGCTGTTTTTT. Together with reference TRBV5-6 and TRBJ2-2, the CDR3 gives the full variable domain: DAGVTQSPTHLIKTRGQQVTLRCSPKSGHDTVSWYQQALGQGPQFIFQYYEEEERQRGNFPDRFSGHQFPNYSSELNVNALLLGDSALYLCASSRPGNPGELFFGEGSRLTVL.

In this sample, this clone turned up many times. J is TRBJ1-2 and V is TRBV5-1; D is undetermined. CDR3 length: 14 amino acids. Germline lookup yields CDR1 SGHRS and CDR2 YFSETQ. The V and J ends lost 0 bases and 0 bases respectively, with 6 bases between them. In DNA, the CDR3 is TGCGCCAGCAGCTTGGAGGCGGCTAACTATGGCTACACCTTC. It specifies CASSLEAANYGYTF.

This clone occurred many times. The rearrangement joins TRBV5-5 to TRBJ2-7, with no clear D. The CDR3 loop spans 15 amino acids. V was cut by 0 bases and J by 3 bases, with 13 bases left in between. The germline V gene has CDR1 SGHKS and CDR2 YYEKEE (reference sequence). CDR3 loop: CASSLDAPSVYEQYF. CDR3 nucleotide sequence: TGTGCCAGCAGCTTGGATGCCCCATCGGTCTACGAGCAGTACTTC.

This clone has a handful of counts. V and J are TRBV20-1 and TRBJ2-7, with D possibly TRBD2 on 6 matching bases. V gave up 1 base and J gave up 2 bases, with 9 bases separating them. The germline gives CDR1 DFQATT, CDR2 SNEGSKA (reference sequence). CDR3 length: 13 amino acids. The CDR3 DNA reads TGCAGTGCTAGAGGGGGGGAGCCCTACGAGCAGTACTTC. It encodes CSARGGEPYEQYF.

This clone came up many times. The rearrangement uses TRBV5-4 and TRBJ1-2; maybe TRBD1 (6 bases). V gave up 0 bases and J gave up 8 bases, with 8 bases separating them. In germline, CDR1 is SGHNT, CDR2 YYREEE (reference sequence). This CDR3 spans 12 amino acids. CDR3: CASSLEGGGYTF. For the CDR3, the DNA is TGTGCCAGCAGCTTGGAGGGGGGAGGCTACACCTTC.

This clone was seen repeatedly, ten times or more. The CDR3 loop reads CASSLTLRSTNEKLFF. The CDR3 bases are TGCGCCAGCAGCTTGACGTTGAGGTCAACTAATGAAAAACTGTTTTTT. V is TRBV5-1 and J is TRBJ1-4; no clear D. The CDR3 spans 16 residues. Germline assignment: CDR1 SGHRS and CDR2 YFSETQ. The germline V and J ends were trimmed by 1 base and 0 bases, with 10 bases remaining between them. Together with reference TRBV5-1 and TRBJ1-4, the CDR3 gives the full variable domain: KAGVTQTPRYLIKTRGQQVTLSCSPISGHRSVSWYQQTPGQGLQFLFEYFSETQRNKGNFPGRFSGRQFSNSRSEMNVSTLELGDSALYLCASSLTLRSTNEKLFFGSGTQLSVL.

Many counts were recorded for this clone. The CDR3 is CAWSVSGVFSGANVLTF. The CDR3 region has the DNA TGTGCCTGGAGTGTTTCAGGGGTCTTCTCTGGGGCCAACGTCCTGACTTTC. The chain carries TRBV30 and TRBJ2-6, with D possibly matching TRBD1 (6 bases). Per germline, CDR1 GTSNPN and CDR2 SVGIG (reference sequence). The CDR3 has 17 residues. V lost 0 bases and J lost 0, with 12 bases in between.

In this sample, this clone turned up many times. This chain joins TRBV6-4 and TRBJ2-3; TRBD2 matches 12 bases. CDR1 and CDR2 (germline): MRHNA, SNTAGT. The CDR3 is made up of 15 amino acids. Trimming cost V 4 bases and J 4 bases; bases outside gene matches: 3. The CDR3 is CASSATSGSADTQYF. In DNA, the CDR3 is TGTGCCAGCAGTGCGACTAGCGGGAGCGCAGATACGCAGTATTTT.

In regard to this clone: The same CDR3 is also encoded by other DNA sequences in this sample. This chain connects TRBV6-4 to TRBJ2-3, with 8 positions matching TRBD2. This CDR3 region has 15 residues. After removal of 3 bases from V and 3 bases from J, the junction contained 5 bases not matched to a gene. Germline V gene lookup returns CDR1 MRHNA and CDR2 SNTAGT. CDR3 loop: CASSEGASGTDTQYF. The CDR3 bases are TGTGCCAGCAGTGAAGGGGCTAGCGGGACAGATACGCAGTATTTT.

In regard to this clone: A much bigger clone sits one base away, suggesting this may be a read error. V and J are TRBV18 and TRBJ1-2, with TRBD1 matching over 9 bases. V trimming: 6 bases; J trimming: 6 bases; junction bases outside the gene matches: 8. Germline V gene data show CDR1 as KGHSH and CDR2 as LQKENI. CDR3 size: 14 residues. For the CDR3, the DNA is TGTGCCAGCTCTCGGGACAGGGCCCGGGATGGCTACACCTTC. It is translated as CASSRDRARDGYTF. The variable domain in full, with the rest retrieved from reference TRBV18 and TRBJ1-2, is NAGVMQNPRHLVRRRGQEARLRCSPMKGHSHVYWYRQLPEEGLKFMVYLQKENIIDESGMPKERFSAEFPKEGPSILRIQQVVRGDSAAYFCASSRDRARDGYTFGSGTRLTVV.

The table lists this clone with a few counts. The chain has TRBV11-3 and TRBJ2-3; 9 bases fit TRBD2. This CDR3 has 14 residues. Unmatched junction bases numbered 4, after V lost 7 bases and J lost 2 bases. Looked up from germline, CDR1 is SGHNT and CDR2 is YENEEA. CDR3 region: CASKSSGDTDTQYF. In nucleotides, the CDR3 is TGTGCCAGCAAATCTAGCGGGGACACAGATACGCAGTATTTT. The whole variable domain, remainder taken from reference TRBV11-3 and TRBJ2-3, is EAGVVQSPRYKIIEKKQPVAFWCNPISGHNTLYWYLQNLGQGPELLIRYENEEAVDDSQLPKDRFSAERLKGVDSTLKIQPAELGDSAVYLCASKSSGDTDTQYFGPGTRLTVL.

This clone was observed many times. The chain uses TRBV6-1 and TRBJ2-5; D not certain. CDR1 and CDR2 from the germline V gene are MNHNS and SASEGT. Deletions cut 6 bases from V and 3 bases from J, with 17 bases between. The CDR3 runs 15 residues. Here the CDR3 reads CASSRSGSREETQYF. The DNA of the CDR3 is TGTGCCAGCAGCCGCTCAGGATCTAGGGAAGAGACCCAGTACTTC.

This clone was counted only a few times. A much larger clone differs from this one at a single base, so this may be a read error. V and J are TRBV5-1 and TRBJ2-7; TRBD1 aligns across 8 bases. The CDR3 spans 18 residues. Germline V gene lookup returns CDR1 SGHRS and CDR2 YFSETQ. CDR3 sequence: CASSLVAVGRGRLYERYF. The CDR3 DNA sequence: TGCGCCAGCAGCTTGGTTGCTGTGGGCAGGGGGCGCCTCTACGAGCGGTACTTC.

V is TRBV5-1 and J is TRBJ1-1; no clear D. The CDR3 spans 14 residues. Germline lookup yields CDR1 SGHRS and CDR2 YFSETQ. With 2 bases removed from V and 3 bases from J, the gap between germline ends came to 11 bases. The CDR3 DNA reads as TGCGCCAGCAGCTTAGGCCAGGAATACACTGAAGCTTTCTTT. Translated: CASSLGQEYTEAFF.

This clone is labeled as medium-sized. The chain is built from TRBV27 and TRBJ1-1, with D possibly TRBD1 on 6 matching bases. Germline CDR1 and CDR2: MNHEY and SMNVEV (reference sequence). CDR3 size: 14 residues. The V end lost 6 bases, the J end lost 4 bases, and 15 bases lay between the germline ends. The CDR3 spells CASRSGTTSTEAFF. The CDR3 DNA reads as TGTGCCAGCAGATCCGGGACAACCTCCACTGAAGCTTTCTTT.

This clone was detected ten times or more. The rearrangement uses TRBV7-8 and TRBJ2-7; D unresolved. The CDR3 extends over 14 amino acids. V gave up 1 base and J gave up 6 bases, with 13 bases separating them. Germline-derived CDR1 and CDR2 are SGHVS and FQNEAQ. The CDR3 protein is CASSLVNHFGEQYF. The CDR3, as DNA: TGTGCCAGCAGCTTAGTCAATCACTTTGGCGAGCAGTACTTC.

This clone was counted ten times or more. This chain links TRBV5-4 with TRBJ2-3; 8 bases agree with TRBD2. The CDR3 runs to 16 residues. Trimming took 5 bases from V and 2 from J; bases not matched to a gene: 10. CDR1 is SGHNT and CDR2 is YYREEE in the germline V gene (reference sequence). The CDR3 DNA reads as TGTGCCAGCAGTTCTCGGACTAGCAGATCCACAGATACGCAGTATTTT. This encodes CASSSRTSRSTDTQYF.

Many counts were recorded for this clone. This rearrangement joins TRBV24-1 to TRBJ2-5; 13 nucleotides match TRBD2. This CDR3 is 17 amino acids long. With 3 bases clipped from V and 5 bases from J, the junction kept 8 bases outside the gene matches. Germline-derived CDR1 and CDR2 are KGHDR and SFDVKD. In nucleotides, the CDR3 is TGTGCCACCAGTGATAGATTCGGGACTAGCGGGGACGAGACCCAGTACTTC. Translated: CATSDRFGTSGDETQYF.

CDR3 sequence reads: CSASGAPGRSRYTF. The DNA of the CDR3 is TGCAGTGCTAGTGGGGCTCCGGGACGGTCGCGCTACACCTTC. The chain carries TRBV20-1 and TRBJ1-2; TRBD1 might be the D (5 bases). The ends were cut back, 3 bases at V and 9 bases at J, with 20 bases in the middle. This CDR3 is 14 amino acids long. Germline V CDR1 and CDR2: DFQATT, SNEGSKA (reference sequence).

The table lists this clone with a few counts. Germline is not matched at one junction end, which may reflect a read error. The chain recombines TRBV19 with TRBJ2-5; D may be TRBD1 (6 bases). The CDR3 spans 15 residues. Per the germline V gene, CDR1 is LNHDA and CDR2 is SQIVND (reference sequence). Here the CDR3 reads CASRPRQVTRETQYF. The CDR3 region has the DNA TGTGCTAGTAGACCCCGACAGGTGACGCGGGAGACCCAGTACTTC.

Comments on this clone: One base away lies a much larger clone, so this may be a sequencing read error. The sample holds other DNA sequences that translate to the same CDR3. The chain is built from TRBV6-2 or TRBV6-3 and TRBJ1-5; 8 bases fit TRBD1. The germline V gene has CDR1 MNHEY and CDR2 SVGEGT. The CDR3 runs 16 residues. Here the CDR3 DNA reads TGTGCCAGCAGTCACCAAATCGACAGGGGAGGACAGCCACAGCATTTT. The encoded protein is CASSHQIDRGGQPQHF.

This clone was detected many times. The chain recombines TRBV19 with TRBJ1-5, with D perhaps TRBD1 (5 bases). V lost 4 bases, J lost 3 bases, and 22 bases lay in between. The CDR3 is 18 residues long. CDR1 is LNHDA, CDR2 SQIVND, per germline (reference sequence). The CDR3 is CASSKGEVWSYDNQPQHF. CDR3 nucleotide sequence: TGTGCCAGTAGTAAAGGGGAAGTTTGGAGCTATGACAATCAGCCCCAGCATTTT.

A note on this clone: Germline is not matched at one junction end, which may reflect a read error. J is TRBJ2-2 and V is TRBV27; TRBD2 agrees at 11 bases. Looked up from germline, CDR1 is MNHEY and CDR2 is SMNVEV (reference sequence). The CDR3 is made up of 17 amino acids. The CDR3 DNA reads TGTGCCAGCAGTCCTAGACTAGCGGGATGGTACACCGGGGAGCTGTTTTTC. Its protein is CASSPRLAGWYTGELFF.

V and J are TRBV18 and TRBJ1-5, with D unclear. This CDR3 is 15 amino acids long. The germline gives CDR1 KGHSH, CDR2 LQKENI. Trimming cost V 2 bases and J 5 bases, with 13 bases left between them. The DNA of the CDR3 is TGTGCCAGCTCACCAATCGGCGGCCTTGATCAGCCCCAGCATTTT. It specifies CASSPIGGLDQPQHF.

The chain links TRBV28 to TRBJ2-6, with D uncertain. The CDR3 totals 16 residues. Per the germline V gene, CDR1 is MDHEN and CDR2 is SYDVKM. The germline V and J ends were trimmed by 4 bases and 1 base, with 11 bases remaining between them. CDR3 protein: CASSSRPNSGANVLTF. In DNA form, the CDR3 reads TGTGCCAGCAGTTCCCGACCGAATTCTGGGGCCAACGTCCTGACTTTC.

This clone occurred many times. The chain links TRBV20-1 to TRBJ2-7; 12 bases are a match to TRBD2. Germline V gene data show CDR1 as DFQATT and CDR2 as SNEGSKA (reference sequence). V lost 5 bases to trimming and J lost 3 bases; unmatched junction nucleotides: 8. This CDR3 comprises 15 residues. The CDR3 DNA follows: TGCAGTGCTTCCGCCTGGACTAGCGGGGACTACGAGCAGTACTTC. Translating gives CSASAWTSGDYEQYF.

This clone was counted between two and nine times. The rearrangement joins TRBV6-1 to TRBJ2-7; the match to TRBD1 covers 9 bases. CDR1 and CDR2 from the germline V gene are MNHNS and SASEGT. This CDR3 has 17 amino acids. The V gene end was trimmed by 6 bases and the J gene end by 1 base; junction bases not matched to a gene: 13. The CDR3: CASSSLGGTGTSYEQYF. The DNA for the CDR3 is TGTGCCAGCAGCTCTCTGGGGGGGACAGGGACGTCCTACGAGCAGTACTTC.